What follows is one T cell receptor (beta chain) and its context. The antigen remains undetermined. Germline loops: CDR1 SGHDT, CDR2 YYEEEE. The CDR3 spans 18 residues. The data were obtained in a study of blood T cells in healthy people across ages. Study observations and caveats: The donors' CMV status was not determined, possibly confounding changes in expanded clonotypes.

The use of a sample-barcoded 5' primer and a J-beta primer mix characterized a second PCR of roughly 6 to 11 cycles. One entry per CDR3 protein results from TCRdb running MiXCR on the 5' RACE reads. The data show about 1,400,000 distinct CDR3 sequences, with 42% seen just once and 7.9% held by the top ten. The chain links TRBV5-6 to TRBJ2-1; 9 bases line up with TRBD1. The J call is in doubt because the DNA end fits TRBJ2-7 better. The TCR sequence derives from a woman aged 18-29 years in good health. Sequenced sample: blood. The CDR3 DNA reads TGTGCCAGCAGCTTGTTTTTTAGGCGGGACAGGGACTACAATGAGCAGTACTTC. Its translation is CASSLFFRRDRDYNEQYF.